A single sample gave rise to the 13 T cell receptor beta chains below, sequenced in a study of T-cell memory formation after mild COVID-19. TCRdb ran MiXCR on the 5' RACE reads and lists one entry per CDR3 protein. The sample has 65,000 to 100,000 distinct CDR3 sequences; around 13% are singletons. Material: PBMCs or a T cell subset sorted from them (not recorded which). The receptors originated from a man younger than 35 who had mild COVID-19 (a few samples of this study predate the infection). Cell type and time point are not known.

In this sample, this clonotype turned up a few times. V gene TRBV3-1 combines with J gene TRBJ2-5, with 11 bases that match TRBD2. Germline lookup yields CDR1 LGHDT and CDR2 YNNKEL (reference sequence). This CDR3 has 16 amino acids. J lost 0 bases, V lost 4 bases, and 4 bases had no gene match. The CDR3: CASSRETSGDQETQYF. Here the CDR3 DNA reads TGTGCCAGCAGCCGAGAGACTAGCGGGGACCAAGAGACCCAGTACTTC.

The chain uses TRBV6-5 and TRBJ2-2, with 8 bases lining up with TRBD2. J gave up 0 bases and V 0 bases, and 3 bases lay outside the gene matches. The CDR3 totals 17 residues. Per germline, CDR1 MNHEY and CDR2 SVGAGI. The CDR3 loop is CASSYSRLASNTGELFF. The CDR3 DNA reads TGTGCCAGCAGTTACTCCCGACTAGCGTCGAACACCGGGGAGCTGTTTTTT.

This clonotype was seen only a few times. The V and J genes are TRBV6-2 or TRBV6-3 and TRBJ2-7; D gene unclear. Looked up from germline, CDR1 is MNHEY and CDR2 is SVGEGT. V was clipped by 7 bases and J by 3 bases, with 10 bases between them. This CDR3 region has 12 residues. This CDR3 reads CASTPGDYEQYF. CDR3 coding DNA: TGTGCCAGCACCCCAGGCGACTACGAGCAGTACTTC.

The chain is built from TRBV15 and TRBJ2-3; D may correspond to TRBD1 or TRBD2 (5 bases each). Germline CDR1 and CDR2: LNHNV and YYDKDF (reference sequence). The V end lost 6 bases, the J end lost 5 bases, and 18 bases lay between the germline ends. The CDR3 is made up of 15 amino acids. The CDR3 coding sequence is TGTGCCACCAGTCTAAAGGGGACGGGTCGAGATACGCAGTATTTT. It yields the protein CATSLKGTGRDTQYF.

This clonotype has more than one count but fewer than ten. In DNA form, the CDR3 reads TGCGCCAGCAGCCAAGTAGCCGACGGTGAGCAGTTCTTC. This sequence encodes CASSQVADGEQFF. The V gene is TRBV4-1, the J gene TRBJ2-1, with unresolved D. This CDR3 comprises 13 residues. Looked up from germline, CDR1 is MGHRA and CDR2 is YSYEKL. V gave up 1 base and J gave up 9 bases, with 10 bases separating them.

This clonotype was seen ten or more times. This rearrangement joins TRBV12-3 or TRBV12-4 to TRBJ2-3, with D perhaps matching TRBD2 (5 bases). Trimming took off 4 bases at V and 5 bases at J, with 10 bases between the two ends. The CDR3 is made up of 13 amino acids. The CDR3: CASSYRSGDTQYF. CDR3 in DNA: TGTGCCAGCAGTTACCGAAGCGGAGATACGCAGTATTTT.

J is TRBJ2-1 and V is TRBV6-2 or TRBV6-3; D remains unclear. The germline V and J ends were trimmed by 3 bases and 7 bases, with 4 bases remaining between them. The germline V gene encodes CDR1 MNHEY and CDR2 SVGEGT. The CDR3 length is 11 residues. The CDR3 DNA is TGTGCCAGCAGTTATGCGAATGAGCAGTTCTTC. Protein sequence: CASSYANEQFF.

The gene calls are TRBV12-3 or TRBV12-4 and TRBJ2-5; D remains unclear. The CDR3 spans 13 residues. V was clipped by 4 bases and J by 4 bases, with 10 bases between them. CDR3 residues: CASSSRPRETQYF. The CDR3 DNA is TGTGCCAGCAGTTCCCGACCTCGAGAGACCCAGTACTTC.

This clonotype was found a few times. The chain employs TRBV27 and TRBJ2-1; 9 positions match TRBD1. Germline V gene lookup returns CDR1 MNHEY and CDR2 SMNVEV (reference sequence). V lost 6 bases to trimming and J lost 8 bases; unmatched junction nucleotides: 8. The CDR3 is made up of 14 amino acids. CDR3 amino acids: CASRTGTGSDEQFF. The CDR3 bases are TGTGCCAGCAGGACCGGGACAGGGTCAGATGAGCAGTTCTTC.

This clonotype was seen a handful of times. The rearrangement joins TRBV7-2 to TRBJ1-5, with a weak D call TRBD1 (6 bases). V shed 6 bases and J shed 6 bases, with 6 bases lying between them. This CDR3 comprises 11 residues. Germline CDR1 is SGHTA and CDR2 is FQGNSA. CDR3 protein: CASRGGQPQHF. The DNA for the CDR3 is TGTGCCAGCAGAGGGGGTCAGCCCCAGCATTTT. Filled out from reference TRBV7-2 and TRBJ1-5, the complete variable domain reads GAGVSQSPSNKVTEKGKDVELRCDPISGHTALYWYRQSLGQGLEFLIYFQGNSAPDKSGLPSDRFSAERTGGSVSTLTIQRTQQEDSAVYLCASRGGQPQHFGDGTRLSIL.

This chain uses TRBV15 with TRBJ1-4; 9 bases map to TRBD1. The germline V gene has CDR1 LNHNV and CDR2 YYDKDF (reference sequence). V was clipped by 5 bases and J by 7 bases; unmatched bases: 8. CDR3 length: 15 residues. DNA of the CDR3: TGTGCCACCAGCGCACCGGGACAGGGTATTGAAAAACTGTTTTTT. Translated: CATSAPGQGIEKLFF.

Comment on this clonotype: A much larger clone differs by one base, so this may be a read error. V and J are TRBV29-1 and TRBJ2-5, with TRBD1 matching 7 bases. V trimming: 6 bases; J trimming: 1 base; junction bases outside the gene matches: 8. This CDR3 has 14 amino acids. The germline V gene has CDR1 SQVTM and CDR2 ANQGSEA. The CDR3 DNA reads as TGCAGCGTCCAAGGGGGCGTACTCCAAGAGACCCAGTACTTC. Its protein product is CSVQGGVLQETQYF. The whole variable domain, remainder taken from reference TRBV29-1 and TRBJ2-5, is SAVISQKPSRDICQRGTSLTIQCQVDSQVTMMFWYRQQPGQSLTLIATANQGSEATYESGFVIDKFPISRPNLTFSTLTVSNMSPEDSSIYLCSVQGGVLQETQYFGPGTRLLVL.

CDR3 sequence reads: CASSPRGRQPQHF. CDR3 nucleotide sequence: TGTGCCAGCTCACCACGCGGGCGGCAGCCCCAGCATTTT. The V gene is TRBV18, the J gene TRBJ1-5; no clear D gene. The length of the CDR3 is 13 residues. Between the trimmed V and J ends, which lost 1 base and 7 bases, there was a span of 8 bases. Germline values: CDR1 KGHSH, CDR2 LQKENI.